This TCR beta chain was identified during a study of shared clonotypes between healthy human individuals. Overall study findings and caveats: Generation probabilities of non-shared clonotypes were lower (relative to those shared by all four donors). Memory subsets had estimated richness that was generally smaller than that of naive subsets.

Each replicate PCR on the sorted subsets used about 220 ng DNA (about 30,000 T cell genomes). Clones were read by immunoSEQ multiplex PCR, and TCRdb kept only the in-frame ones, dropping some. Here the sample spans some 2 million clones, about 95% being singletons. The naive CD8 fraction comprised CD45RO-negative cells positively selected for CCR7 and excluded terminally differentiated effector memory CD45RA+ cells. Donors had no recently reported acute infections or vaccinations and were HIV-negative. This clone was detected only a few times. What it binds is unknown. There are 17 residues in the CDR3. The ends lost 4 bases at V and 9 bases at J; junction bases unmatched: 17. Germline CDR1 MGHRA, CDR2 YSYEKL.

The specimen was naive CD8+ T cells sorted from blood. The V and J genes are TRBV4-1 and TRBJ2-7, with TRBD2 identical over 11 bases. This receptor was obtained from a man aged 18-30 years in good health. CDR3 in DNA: TGCGCCAGCAGCCGCTCAAACCGGTTGACTAGCGGGGACGTGCAGTACTTC. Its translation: CASSRSNRLTSGDVQYF.